A selection of T cell receptor beta chains follows, all from one sample in a study of T cell repertoires in cytomegalovirus infection. TCRdb reprocessed the reads with MiXCR, giving one entry per CDR3 protein. Among 750,000 to 950,000 distinct CDR3 sequences listed, about 27% were seen once. Antigens of these TCRs are unknown. Specimen: cultured CD8+ T cells from PBMCs, collected from culture after CMV antigen stimulation. Source of these receptors: a human donor in good health (CMV status not recorded). Some clones in this sample may be carry-over from other donors' samples. CDR3s include the opening cysteine and the closing phenylalanine or tryptophan. D genes are given only for firm matches. Only some rows state a clone size, as once, few, many or a class for expanded clones.

d_call,clone_size,j_call,v_call,cdr3_nt,cdr3_aa
TRBD2,once,TRBJ2-5,TRBV3-1,TGTGCCAGCAGCCAATGGCCTAGCGGGGGCCAAGAGACCCAGTACTTC,CASSQWPSGGQETQYF
.,.,TRBJ1-1,TRBV20-1,TGCAGGCCGGACCGATACACTGAAGCTTTCTTT,CRPDRYTEAFF
TRBD1,many,TRBJ1-1,TRBV7-2,TGTGCCAGCAGCTTAAGGGGACAGGCTCGAAAAGCTTTCTTT,CASSLRGQARKAFF
.,.,TRBJ2-7,TRBV5-4,TGTGCCAGCAGCTTGGGCCCGGGACACGAGAACTACGAGCAGTACTTC,CASSLGPGHENYEQYF
TRBD2,.,TRBJ2-3,TRBV6-5,TGTGCCAGCAGTTACTCGATAGCGGGGGGTGGGGATACGCAGTATTTT,CASSYSIAGGGDTQYF
.,once,TRBJ2-1,TRBV5-1,TGCGCCAGCAGCTTGAGTGGGGTCCCTTACAATGAGCAGTTCTTC,CASSLSGVPYNEQFF
TRBD2,.,TRBJ2-1,TRBV5-4,TGTGCCAGCAGCCTCGGACTAGCGGGACTCACACCGTGGGAGCAGTTCTTC,CASSLGLAGLTPWEQFF
TRBD1,few,TRBJ1-2,TRBV6-2/TRBV6-3,TGTGCCAGCAGTTACCCGGGACAGGGTTCCTATGGCTACACCTTC,CASSYPGQGSYGYTF
.,.,TRBJ2-5,TRBV7-6,TGTGCCAGCAGCTCCGGACCGCGGCGGGACTTC,CASSSGPRRDF
.,few,TRBJ1-5,TRBV6-5,TGTGCCAGCAGTTACGGGCCCGGGACAAGTAATCAGCCCCAGCATTTT,CASSYGPGTSNQPQHF
.,.,TRBJ2-7,TRBV7-9,TGTGCCAGCAGCTCGCCGGGTAACTCCTACGAGCAGTACTTC,CASSSPGNSYEQYF
TRBD2,.,TRBJ2-1,TRBV6-4,TGTGCCAGCAGTGTGGCTAGCGGGGTCGAGCAGTTCTTC,CASSVASGVEQFF
.,.,TRBJ2-7,TRBV7-7,TGTGCTAGCAGCCCCGAAATCGGGGCCGGAGCCTACGAGCAGTACTTC,CASSPEIGAGAYEQYF
.,.,TRBJ1-2,TRBV20-1,TGCAGTGCCCCCCCAGGGTACTATGGCTACACCTTC,CSAPPGYYGYTF
.,once,TRBJ2-1,TRBV28,TGTGCCACCGCCCTTCGGGGCGGGGATGAGCAGTTCTTC,CATALRGGDEQFF
.,many,TRBJ2-3,TRBV7-2,TGTGCCAGCACCTCTGGGACAACTAGCACAGATACGCAGTATTTT,CASTSGTTSTDTQYF
.,.,TRBJ2-3,TRBV12-3/TRBV12-4,TGTGCCAGCAGTTCCAACCTTGACAGCACAGATACGCAGTATTTT,CASSSNLDSTDTQYF
.,.,TRBJ1-1,TRBV6-1,TGTGCCAGCAGTCGGATCACTTGGGACACTGAAGCTTTCTTT,CASSRITWDTEAFF
TRBD1,.,TRBJ2-7,TRBV6-8,TGTGCCAGCAGTTACGGACAGGGTATCGACGAGCAGTACTTC,CASSYGQGIDEQYF
TRBD2,.,TRBJ2-1,TRBV6-1,TGTGCCAGCAGTGAAAAACGGGGGGGCACTTACAATGAGCAGTTCTTC,CASSEKRGGTYNEQFF
.,.,TRBJ1-1,TRBV19,TGTGCCAGTAGTCCGGTGGTCGGCTGGTACACTGAAGCTTTCTTT,CASSPVVGWYTEAFF
.,few,TRBJ2-6,TRBV2,TGTGCCAGCCTATTAGGTCTCCAAGGTGGGGCCAACGTCCTGACTTTC,CASLLGLQGGANVLTF
.,many,TRBJ2-3,TRBV27,TGTGCCAGCAGTTTTGTGGCAGTAACAGATACGCAGTATTTT,CASSFVAVTDTQYF
.,.,TRBJ1-5,TRBV4-1,TGCGCCAGCAGCCAAGAGCCGACAGCAAATCAGCCCCAGCATTTT,CASSQEPTANQPQHF
TRBD1,few,TRBJ1-1,TRBV15,TGTGCCACCAGCCTAGACAAACAGGGGGAGGCTTTCTTT,CATSLDKQGEAFF
TRBD1,few,TRBJ1-2,TRBV28,TGTGCCAGCACCCCCGTCCGGACAGGCCTTGACTATGGCTACACCTTC,CASTPVRTGLDYGYTF
.,few,TRBJ1-2,TRBV5-4,TGTGCCAGCAGCTTGGACAGAAGTAACTATGGCTACACCTTC,CASSLDRSNYGYTF
TRBD1,.,TRBJ2-3,TRBV29-1,TGCAGCGTTGAAAGGGACAGGAGAAAGGATTTT,CSVERDRRKDF
.,.,TRBJ1-4,TRBV6-6,TGTGCCAGCAGACCCGACAGGTTGATTTATGAAAAACTGTTTTTT,CASRPDRLIYEKLFF
.,.,TRBJ2-7,TRBV7-6,TGTGCCAGCAGCTTAGCAGTCTCTCGCCCCGAGCAGTACTTC,CASSLAVSRPEQYF
.,.,TRBJ1-2,TRBV7-4,TGTGCCAGCAGCTTTAGGAGCCCCTATGATGGCTACACCTTC,CASSFRSPYDGYTF
TRBD2,many,TRBJ2-1,TRBV11-3,TGTGCCAGCGCGGGGGACGACTCCTACAATGAGCAGTTCTTC,CASAGDDSYNEQFF
.,.,TRBJ1-6,TRBV14,TGTGCCAGCAGCCAAGAAGCGGGGGTCGATTCACCCCTCCACTTT,CASSQEAGVDSPLHF
TRBD1,.,TRBJ2-3,TRBV29-1,TGCAGCGTTGAATGGTTCTTGTTGGACCCGACAGGGGACACAGATACGCAGTATTTT,CSVEWFLLDPTGDTDTQYF
.,.,TRBJ1-1,TRBV4-1,TGCGCCAGCAGCCAAGGTCTGGACACTGAAGCTTTCTTT,CASSQGLDTEAFF
TRBD1,.,TRBJ2-3,TRBV6-6,TGTGCCAGCAGTTCTATTCCCCGGGACAGGTCCTTAGATACGCAGTATTTT,CASSSIPRDRSLDTQYF
TRBD1,many,TRBJ1-2,TRBV7-6,TGTGCCAGCAGCTTTGGGACAGCTCTTAGGGGCTACACCTTC,CASSFGTALRGYTF
TRBD1,many,TRBJ1-2,TRBV7-8,TGTGCCAGCAGCTTCGGACAGGGGGCAGGCTATGGCTACACCTTC,CASSFGQGAGYGYTF
.,.,TRBJ2-4,TRBV12-3/TRBV12-4,TGTGCCAGCAGTCTCTGGGCCCTCTCAGCCAAAAACATTCAGTACTTC,CASSLWALSAKNIQYF
.,many,TRBJ2-3,TRBV12-3/TRBV12-4,TGTGCCAGCAGTTTGAGCAGCTCTAGCACAGATACGCAGTATTTT,CASSLSSSSTDTQYF
.,.,TRBJ2-1,TRBV27,TGTGCCAGCAGGCCGGGAGGGGGCGCCTACAATGAGCAGTTCTTC,CASRPGGGAYNEQFF
.,many,TRBJ2-7,TRBV7-2,TGTGCCAGCAGCAGGGACCTCTACGAGCAGTACTTC,CASSRDLYEQYF
.,.,TRBJ2-1,TRBV7-9,TGTGCCAGCAGGCAACAGGGCAGCCTTTCCCGAGACAATGAGCAGTTCTTC,CASRQQGSLSRDNEQFF
.,few,TRBJ1-5,TRBV25-1,TGTGCCAGCAGTCCCGGGACAACTTTTAGCAATCAGCCCCAGCATTTT,CASSPGTTFSNQPQHF
TRBD1,.,TRBJ1-3,TRBV19,TGTGCCAGCAGCTGGACAGGCGGAGGAAACACCATATATTTT,CASSWTGGGNTIYF
.,.,TRBJ1-1,TRBV6-2/TRBV6-3,TGTGCCAGCAGTTACCCGGACAATGAAGCTTTCTTT,CASSYPDNEAFF
TRBD1,.,TRBJ2-1,TRBV13,TGTGCCAGCAGCTTAGGCCCCGACAGGGGAATGCGTGAGCAGTTCTTC,CASSLGPDRGMREQFF
.,.,TRBJ2-3,TRBV9,TGTGCCAGCAGCGTAGAGGTCGGGGTCCCCCCAGATACGCAGTATTTT,CASSVEVGVPPDTQYF
.,few,TRBJ1-2,TRBV7-9,TGTGCCAGCGGAATGGAACAGAGCTATGGCTACACCTTC,CASGMEQSYGYTF
TRBD1,many,TRBJ1-2,TRBV6-5,TGTGCCAGCCGGGACAGGGCCTATGGCTACACCTTC,CASRDRAYGYTF
.,few,TRBJ2-7,TRBV19,TGTGCCAGTAGTATCGTGGGGGCAGCCTACGAGCAGTACTTC,CASSIVGAAYEQYF
TRBD2,.,TRBJ2-7,TRBV9,TGTGCCAGCAGCCCTCCGGGGAGGGACCCTGGTGAGCAGTACTTC,CASSPPGRDPGEQYF
.,.,TRBJ1-2,TRBV10-3,TGTGCCATCAGGAGGGGGGATGGCTACACCTTC,CAIRRGDGYTF
.,.,TRBJ2-1,TRBV2,TGTACCAGCAGTCACCAGGGGTCCTACAATGAGCAGTTCTTC,CTSSHQGSYNEQFF
TRBD1,few,TRBJ1-5,TRBV4-1,TGCGCCAGCAGCCAAGAGGGCACAGGGGGTAGCAATCAGCCCCAGCATTTT,CASSQEGTGGSNQPQHF